Listed below are T cell receptor beta chains from one sample, sequenced in a study of shared clonotypes between healthy human individuals. Profiled with immunoSEQ multiplex PCR; TCRdb holds only in-frame clones, not every one. The table lists approximately 650,000 clones, roughly 95% of them singletons. The specimen was naive CD8+ T cells sorted from blood. These receptors were collected from a woman in her 30s in good health. CDR3s leave out the opening cysteine and the closing phenylalanine or tryptophan. Rows give clone size only sometimes, using once, few, many, or a class for an expanded clone.

v_call	clone_size	j_call	cdr3_aa
TRBV28	few	TRBJ2-1	ASRLAGAYNEQF
TRBV28	.	TRBJ2-2	ASSFAGVSTGELF
TRBV27	.	TRBJ2-5	ASSNPRALGEQY
TRBV7-9	.	TRBJ2-1	ASRMARGHGYEQF
TRBV6-5	.	TRBJ1-2	ASSYWEDRVVGYT
TRBV28	once	TRBJ2-1	ASSFPGPPGNEQF
TRBV6-5	.	TRBJ2-1	ASSYGSEQF
TRBV27	.	TRBJ2-1	ASSPRTSGVNEQF
TRBV28	.	TRBJ2-3	ASSLLSPGQGEWRTQY
TRBV27	.	TRBJ2-3	ASSVQGGADTQY
TRBV11-2	.	TRBJ2-7	ASSRTSGDSYEQY
TRBV13	.	TRBJ2-3	ASSSPHVAGVGSTDTQY
TRBV6-1	.	TRBJ1-1	ALAEGAYTEAF
TRBV19	.	TRBJ2-1	ASSIAGRTSGGNEQF
TRBV2	.	TRBJ1-2	ASSVLGNEGYT
TRBV6-5	once	TRBJ2-1	ASSYSTGSDEQF
TRBV9	.	TRBJ2-5	ASSQGTSGSRETQY
TRBV5-1	.	TRBJ1-1	ASSTGQEAF
TRBV5-6	.	TRBJ1-2	ASSFVFGGYT
TRBV10-2	.	TRBJ1-1	ASSLGEGLNTEAF
TRBV28	.	TRBJ2-7	ASRLHFRDTLSYEQY
TRBV9	.	TRBJ2-5	ASSVGWGQETQY
TRBV11-2	.	TRBJ2-3	ASSLTSDTQY
TRBV29-1	.	TRBJ1-1	SVELIRGQGQGDTEAF
TRBV4-1	.	TRBJ1-1	ASSQEAVVTEAF
TRBV9	.	.	ASSVAPNPGQAPYEQY
TRBV29-1	.	TRBJ2-1	SVVELSYNEQF
TRBV15	.	TRBJ1-1	ATSIKDSGNTEAF
TRBV4-1	.	TRBJ1-5	ASSQVLGASNQPQH
TRBV19	.	TRBJ1-3	ASVQGNTIY
TRBV5-6	.	TRBJ2-7	ASRSLTGHYEQY
TRBV5-1	.	TRBJ2-7	ASSTRSSGSYEQY
TRBV7-9	.	TRBJ1-1	ASSHDRTGNTEAF
TRBV7-6	.	TRBJ2-5	ASSSGPTDRETQY
TRBV2	once	TRBJ1-4	ASSDKQYLEKLF
TRBV5-1	.	TRBJ2-7	ASSSTAGGPNEQY
TRBV11-2	.	TRBJ2-2	ASSTSTDRGRFTGELF
TRBV6-5	.	TRBJ1-1	ASSPTGLEAF
TRBV28	.	TRBJ2-1	ASSFIGSSYNEQF
TRBV9	.	TRBJ1-2	ASSARIDYGYT
TRBV27	.	TRBJ2-7	ASSLSQGSEQY
TRBV27	.	TRBJ2-5	ASSPYHGNQETQY
TRBV27	.	TRBJ2-7	ASSTYHRVSHEQY
TRBV14	.	TRBJ2-1	ASSSGWGLDEQF
TRBV7-9	.	TRBJ2-1	ASSPLDWMGANEQF
TRBV2	once	TRBJ2-7	ASSNSGSYEQY